This T cell receptor (beta chain) comes out of a study of T cells in Graves' hyperthyroidism and ophthalmopathy. General study points: Expanded thyroid clonotypes (above 0.001) were mostly also found in blood. Stable hyperthyroidism and ophthalmopathy were separated using 13 V-J signatures.

The germline V gene encodes CDR1 DFQATT and CDR2 SNEGSKA (reference sequence). V lost 6 bases to trimming and J lost 0 bases, with 6 bases between them. The length of the CDR3 is 12 residues. This clonotype came up many times. Its antigen is as yet unknown. Each diagnosis was grounded in clinical symptoms, serum thyroxine and TRAb, thyroid ultrasound, and orbital computed tomography. Fresh peripheral blood, 9.5 to 10 ml of it, supplied the PBMCs. Amplification yielded TCR beta CDR3 regions, with RNA transcripts as the source. Carried out on the TCR CDR3, a first-round RT-PCR used the HTBI primer set. Using its own MiXCR run on the multiplex PCR reads, TCRdb lists one record per CDR3 protein. The sample yields fewer than 450,000 distinct CDR3 sequences, over 13% seen once.

Sequencing was carried out using blood. This TCR came from a man aged 45-60 years with Graves' ophthalmopathy. The chain has TRBV20-1 and TRBJ2-1, with D unresolved. The CDR3 nucleotides read TGCAGTGCGGAAAGCTCCTACAATGAGCAGTTCTTC. Translating gives CSAESSYNEQFF.